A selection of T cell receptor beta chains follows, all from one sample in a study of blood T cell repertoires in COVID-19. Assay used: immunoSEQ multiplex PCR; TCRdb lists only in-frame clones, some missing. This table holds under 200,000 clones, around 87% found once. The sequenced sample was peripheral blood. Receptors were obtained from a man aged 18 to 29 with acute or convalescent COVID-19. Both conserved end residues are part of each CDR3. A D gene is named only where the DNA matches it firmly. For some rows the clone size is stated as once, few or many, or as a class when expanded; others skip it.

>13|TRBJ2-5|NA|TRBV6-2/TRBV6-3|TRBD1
CASSGDREGTQYF
TGTGCCAGCAGCGGGGACAGGGAAGGGACCCAGTACTTC
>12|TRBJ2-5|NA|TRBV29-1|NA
CSVEREWETQYF
TGCAGCGTTGAACGCGAATGGGAGACCCAGTACTTC
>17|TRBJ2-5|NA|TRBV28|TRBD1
CASSLFPGQGVQETQYF
TGTGCCAGCAGTTTATTTCCGGGACAGGGTGTCCAAGAGACCCAGTACTTC
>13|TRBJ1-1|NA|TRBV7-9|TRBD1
CASSQRDRTEAFF
TGTGCCAGCAGCCAACGGGACAGGACCGAAGCTTTCTTT
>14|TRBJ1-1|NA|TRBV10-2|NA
CASTANRENTEAFF
TGCGCCAGCACCGCAAACAGAGAGAACACTGAAGCTTTCTTT
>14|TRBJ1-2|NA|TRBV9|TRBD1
CASSVEWDRTHYTF
TGTGCCAGCAGCGTAGAATGGGACAGGACACACTACACCTTC
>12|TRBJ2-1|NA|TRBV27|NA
CASSRQTNEQFF
TGTGCCAGCAGTCGACAGACCAATGAGCAGTTCTTC
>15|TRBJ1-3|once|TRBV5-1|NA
CASSLEGMAGNTIYF
TGCGCCAGCAGCTTGGAGGGGATGGCTGGAAACACCATATATTTT
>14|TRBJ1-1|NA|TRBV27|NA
CASRTGWLNTEAFF
TGTGCCAGCCGCACAGGGTGGTTGAACACTGAAGCTTTCTTT
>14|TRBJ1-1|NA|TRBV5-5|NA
CASSSTGQNTEAFF
TGTGCCAGCAGCTCCACAGGACAGAACACTGAAGCTTTCTTT
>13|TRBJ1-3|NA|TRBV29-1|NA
CSVTGQYGNTIYF
TGCAGCGTTACCGGACAGTACGGAAACACCATATATTTT
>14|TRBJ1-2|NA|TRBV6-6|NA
CASTLAGDRYGYTF
TGTGCCAGCACCCTAGCGGGGGATAGGTATGGCTACACCTTC
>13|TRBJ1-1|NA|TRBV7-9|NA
CASSTTVNTEAFF
TGTGCCAGCAGCACGACAGTGAACACTGAAGCTTTCTTT
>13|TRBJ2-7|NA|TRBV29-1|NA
CSVLDKSSYEQYF
TGCAGCGTCTTGGACAAGAGCTCCTACGAGCAGTACTTC
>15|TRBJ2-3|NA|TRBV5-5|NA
CASSPTPKSTDTQYF
TGTGCCAGCAGCCCCACACCCAAATCGACAGATACGCAGTATTTT
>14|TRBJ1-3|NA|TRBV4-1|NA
CASSQVGVGNTIYF
TGCGCCAGCAGCCAAGTAGGGGTTGGAAACACCATATATTTT
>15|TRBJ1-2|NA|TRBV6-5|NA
CASSYLQPSGYGYTF
TGTGCCAGCAGTTACTTACAGCCCTCAGGTTATGGCTACACCTTC
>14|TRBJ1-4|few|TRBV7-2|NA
CASSLQRKNEKLFF
TGTGCCAGCAGCTTGCAGCGCAAAAATGAAAAACTGTTTTTT
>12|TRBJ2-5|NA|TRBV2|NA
CASSEQQETQYF
TGTGCCAGCAGTGAACAGCAAGAGACCCAGTACTTC
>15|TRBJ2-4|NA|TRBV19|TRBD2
CASSNSGGMENIQYF
TGTGCCAGTAGTAATAGCGGGGGGATGGAAAACATTCAGTACTTC
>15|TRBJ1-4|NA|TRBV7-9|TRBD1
CASSSTGGPNEKLFF
TGTGCCAGCAGCAGTACAGGGGGACCTAATGAAAAACTGTTTTTT
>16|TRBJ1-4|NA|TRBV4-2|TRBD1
CASSQDPGTDNEKLFF
TGTGCCAGCAGCCAAGATCCCGGGACAGATAATGAAAAACTGTTTTTT
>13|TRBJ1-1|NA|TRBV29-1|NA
CSGDEDWGTEAFF
TGCAGCGGTGATGAGGACTGGGGCACTGAAGCTTTCTTT
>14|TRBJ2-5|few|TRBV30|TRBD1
CAWSGQVHQETQYF
TGTGCCTGGAGCGGACAGGTCCATCAAGAGACCCAGTACTTC
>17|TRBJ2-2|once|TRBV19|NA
CASRPHSPSNNTGELFF
TGTGCCAGTAGACCCCATAGCCCTTCCAACAACACCGGGGAGCTGTTTTTT
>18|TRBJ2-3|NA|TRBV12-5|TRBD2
CASGWTSGGELSTDTQYF
TGTGCTAGTGGCTGGACTAGCGGGGGAGAATTGAGCACAGATACGCAGTATTTT